Sequencing of this T cell receptor beta chain was carried out in a study of blood T cell repertoires in COVID-19. Data came from immunoSEQ multiplex PCR; TCRdb stores just in-frame clones and leaves some out. The table records 40,000 to 55,000 clones, 80% to 90% of them present only once. V was pared by 4 bases and J by 10 bases, with 14 bases of the junction left unmatched. Germline V gives CDR1 SGHRS, CDR2 YFSETQ. CDR3 length equals 15 residues. This sequence was found in a human donor in a cohort sampled during active COVID-19. Sequenced material: peripheral blood. The V call is TRBV5-1, the J call TRBJ2-1; TRBD2 aligns across 7 bases. The CDR3: CASSPGLPGAGEQFF. CDR3 bases: TGCGCCAGCAGCCCGGGACTACCAGGTGCGGGCGAGCAGTTCTTC. The full variable domain, with the rest looked up from reference TRBV5-1 and TRBJ2-1, is KAGVTQTPRYLIKTRGQQVTLSCSPISGHRSVSWYQQTPGQGLQFLFEYFSETQRNKGNFPGRFSGRQFSNSRSEMNVSTLELGDSALYLCASSPGLPGAGEQFFGPGTRLTVL.